Below, 32 T cell receptor beta chains from the same sample are listed, as sequenced in a study of T cell responses to AZD1222 COVID-19 vaccine. Profiling relied on immunoSEQ multiplex PCR, and the TCRdb table lists in-frame clones only, not all of them. The sample gives approximately 140,000 clones, under 95% of which show up once; approximately 5.2% is in the top ten. The sample here was peripheral blood, taken on day 0 of AZD1222 vaccination. Receptors originate from an adult in good health.

The chain links TRBV7-3 to TRBJ1-1, with a weak D call TRBD1 (5 bases). This CDR3 is built from 13 residues. The V gene's germline CDR1 is SGHTA and CDR2 FQGTGA. Trimming took 8 bases from V and 0 from J, leaving 10 bases between them. Written as DNA, the CDR3 is TGTGCCAGCGCCGGACAAATGAACACTGAAGCTTTCTTT. This sequence encodes CASAGQMNTEAFF.

The chain has TRBV15 and TRBJ2-1, with D uncertain. Trimming took 7 bases from V and 2 from J, leaving 9 bases between them. The V gene's germline CDR1 is LNHNV and CDR2 YYDKDF (reference sequence). This CDR3 contains 13 residues. The DNA of the CDR3 is TGTGCCACCATGGCCCCCACCTACAATGAGCAGTTCTTC. This gives the protein CATMAPTYNEQFF.

This clone was counted once. The chain joins TRBV7-2 to TRBJ1-2; D gene ambiguous. Germline V lookup: CDR1 SGHTA, CDR2 FQGNSA. The CDR3 runs to 15 residues. Trimming removed 5 bases from V and 2 bases from J, with 15 bases in between. CDR3 loop: CASSPGGRSNYGYTF. The CDR3 coding sequence is TGTGCCAGCAGCCCCGGTGGGCGGTCAAACTATGGCTACACCTTC. Looking up the rest from reference TRBV7-2 and TRBJ1-2 gives the full variable domain: GAGVSQSPSNKVTEKGKDVELRCDPISGHTALYWYRQSLGQGLEFLIYFQGNSAPDKSGLPSDRFSAERTGGSVSTLTIQRTQQEDSAVYLCASSPGGRSNYGYTFGSGTRLTVV.

The chain employs TRBV7-2 and TRBJ1-1, with D uncertain. Looked up from germline, CDR1 is SGHTA and CDR2 is FQGNSA. Between the trimmed V and J ends, which lost 0 bases and 6 bases, there was a span of 8 bases. The CDR3 loop spans 13 amino acids. The CDR3 nucleotides are TGTGCCAGCAGCTTAGCGGTGACTGCTGAAGCTTTCTTT. Translating gives CASSLAVTAEAFF.

The J gene is TRBJ2-6, the V gene TRBV27; tentative D call: TRBD1 (5 bases). CDR1 MNHEY and CDR2 SMNVEV come from the germline V gene (reference sequence). This CDR3 has 16 residues. Deletions cut 5 bases from V and 1 base from J, with 12 bases between. Here the CDR3 reads CASSPLRVSGANVLTF. The DNA of the CDR3 is TGTGCCAGCAGTCCTCTCAGGGTATCTGGGGCCAACGTCCTGACTTTC.

In DNA, the CDR3 is TGTGCCAGCGGGAAGGAAGGGCAGCCGTACAATGAGCAGTTCTTC. This sequence encodes CASGKEGQPYNEQFF. V usage is TRBV3-1 (or the pseudogene TRBV3-2) and J usage is TRBJ2-1; D remains ambiguous. Germline V gives CDR1 LGHDT, CDR2 YNNKEL (reference sequence). CDR3 length equals 15 residues. V was clipped by 8 bases and J by 4 bases, with 18 bases between them.

J is TRBJ1-3 and V is TRBV15, with 7 bases identical to TRBD1. The germline gives CDR1 LNHNV, CDR2 YYDKDF (reference sequence). J lost 4 bases, V lost 3 bases, and 3 bases had no gene match. This CDR3 spans 14 amino acids. CDR3 in amino acids: CATSSQTGGNTIYF. The CDR3 DNA reads TGTGCCACCAGCAGTCAGACAGGGGGAAACACCATATATTTT.

The chain joins TRBV4-3 to TRBJ2-1; TRBD2 aligns across 8 bases. CDR3 length: 17 amino acids. Per germline, CDR1 LGHNA and CDR2 YSLEER. The V gene end was trimmed by 0 bases and the J gene end by 4 bases; junction bases not matched to a gene: 8. The CDR3 region has the DNA TGCGCCAGCAGCCAAGACGGCAGGGTAGCGGGGTACAATGAGCAGTTCTTC. Protein: CASSQDGRVAGYNEQFF.

The chain combines TRBV29-1 with TRBJ1-4; the D is unclear. V gave up 7 bases and J gave up 2 bases, with 14 bases separating them. In germline, CDR1 is SQVTM, CDR2 ANQGSEA. CDR3 size: 14 residues. CDR3 amino acids: CSAGSDGTNEKLFF. CDR3 nucleotide sequence: TGCAGCGCTGGGTCGGACGGCACTAATGAAAAACTGTTTTTT. Filled out from reference TRBV29-1 and TRBJ1-4, the complete variable domain reads SAVISQKPSRDICQRGTSLTIQCQVDSQVTMMFWYRQQPGQSLTLIATANQGSEATYESGFVIDKFPISRPNLTFSTLTVSNMSPEDSSIYLCSAGSDGTNEKLFFGSGTQLSVL.

In this sample, this clone turned up once. This sequence joins TRBV4-2 and TRBJ2-5; D assignment may be TRBD1 or TRBD2 (5 bases each). Trimming cost V 0 bases and J 5 bases, with 7 bases left between them. The CDR3 spans 13 residues. Germline V gives CDR1 LGHNA, CDR2 YNFKEQ. The CDR3 protein is CASSQDWGETQYF. The CDR3 nucleotides read TGTGCCAGCAGCCAAGATTGGGGGGAGACCCAGTACTTC.

The rearrangement uses TRBV6-5 and TRBJ1-2; 7 bases align to TRBD1. J gave up 6 bases and V 6 bases, and 7 bases lay outside the gene matches. CDR1 is MNHEY and CDR2 is SVGAGI in the germline V gene. The CDR3 length is 13 residues. The CDR3 sequence: CASRSDRVDGYTF. CDR3 nucleotide sequence: TGTGCCAGCAGATCCGACAGGGTTGATGGCTACACCTTC.

The J gene is TRBJ1-4, the V gene TRBV21-1. TRBV21-1 is a pseudogene segment. The CDR3 consists of 14 residues. The CDR3 region is CAPDGVTTNEKLFF. The CDR3 DNA reads TGTGCCCCCGATGGGGTTACAACTAATGAAAAACTGTTTTTT.

This clone has a single count. This chain connects TRBV2 to TRBJ1-5; D is possibly TRBD1 (5 bases). The CDR3 spans 15 residues. Trimming took off 6 bases at V and 1 base at J, with 13 bases between the two ends. CDR1 and CDR2 (germline): SNHLY, FYNNEI. The CDR3 DNA reads TGTGCCAGCAGAGGGGCGTCGGCGAGCAATCAGCCCCAGCATTTT. It codes for CASRGASASNQPQHF.

Note on this clone: Different DNA sequences within this sample yield the same CDR3. The chain links TRBV19 to TRBJ2-1; 9 positions agree with TRBD1. Looked up from germline, CDR1 is LNHDA and CDR2 is SQIVND (reference sequence). CDR3 length: 13 residues. Unmatched junction bases numbered 4, after V lost 11 bases and J lost 2 bases. CDR3 in amino acids: CASRDRAYNEQFF. The CDR3 region has the DNA TGTGCCTCCCGGGACAGGGCCTACAATGAGCAGTTCTTC.

The J gene is TRBJ1-2, the V gene TRBV11-2; D gene uncertain. V lost 4 bases and J lost 0, with 12 bases in between. Germline CDR1 reads SGHAT; CDR2 reads FQNNGV. This CDR3 has 15 residues. The CDR3 spells CASSSRPDTNYGYTF. CDR3 bases: TGTGCCAGCAGCTCTCGACCGGATACTAACTATGGCTACACCTTC. The full variable domain, rest sourced from reference TRBV11-2 and TRBJ1-2, is EAGVAQSPRYKIIEKRQSVAFWCNPISGHATLYWYQQILGQGPKLLIQFQNNGVVDDSQLPKDRFSAERLKGVDSTLKIQPAKLEDSAVYLCASSSRPDTNYGYTFGSGTRLTVV.

The chain uses TRBV9 and TRBJ2-1; D tentatively reads TRBD1 or TRBD2 (6 bases each). The germline gives CDR1 SGDLS, CDR2 YYNGEE. V dropped 4 bases and J dropped 0 bases, with 14 bases sitting between them. CDR3 length: 16 residues. DNA for the CDR3: TGTGCCAGCAGCCCCCGGGGGCAGAGCTCCTACAATGAGCAGTTCTTC. Amino acids: CASSPRGQSSYNEQFF. Looking up the rest from reference TRBV9 and TRBJ2-1 gives the full variable domain: DSGVTQTPKHLITATGQRVTLRCSPRSGDLSVYWYQQSLDQGLQFLIQYYNGEERAKGNILERFSAQQFPDLHSELNLSSLELGDSALYFCASSPRGQSSYNEQFFGPGTRLTVL.

The chain joins TRBV5-4 to TRBJ1-6; possibly TRBD1 for D (6 bases). Trimming left V 2 bases short and J 9 bases short, with 15 bases between. Germline lookup yields CDR1 SGHNT and CDR2 YYREEE (reference sequence). This CDR3 comprises 15 residues. The CDR3 bases are TGTGCCAGCAGCTTAAGTTCAGGGGTAGGTTCACCCCTCCACTTT. Its translation: CASSLSSGVGSPLHF.

The CDR3 DNA is TGTGCCAGCTCACCTCGCGGGGGGGAGACCCAGTACTTC. This gives the protein CASSPRGGETQYF. This sequence joins TRBV18 and TRBJ2-5; 8 bases agree with TRBD2. V was pared by 3 bases and J by 5 bases, with 2 bases of the junction left unmatched. This CDR3 has 13 amino acids. The germline V gene has CDR1 KGHSH and CDR2 LQKENI.

The CDR3 spells CASSLWEEQFF. The CDR3 bases are TGTGCCAGCAGCTTATGGGAAGAGCAGTTCTTC. The V call is TRBV7-9, the J call TRBJ2-1, with D hard to call. Germline V gene data show CDR1 as SEHNR and CDR2 as FQNEAQ (reference sequence). V was shortened by 2 bases and J by 10 bases, with 6 bases between the two germline ends. This CDR3 region has 11 residues. Variable domain in full (rest from reference TRBV7-9 and TRBJ2-1): DTGVSQNPRHKITKRGQNVTFRCDPISEHNRLYWYRQTLGQGPEFLTYFQNEAQLEKSRLLSDRFSAERPKGSFSTLEIQRTEQGDSAMYLCASSLWEEQFFGPGTRLTVL.

The rearrangement uses TRBV3-1 (or the pseudogene TRBV3-2) and TRBJ1-4; unclear D gene. Germline CDR1 and CDR2: LGHDT and YNNKEL (reference sequence). The CDR3 totals 14 residues. V lost 1 base to trimming and J lost 6 bases, with 9 bases between them. CDR3 bases: TGTGCCAGCAGCCAAGCTGGGCGGTATGAAAAACTGTTTTTT. Translated, it gives CASSQAGRYEKLFF.

This clone was counted a single time. CDR3 nucleotides: TGTGCCAGCAGCCCTCAGGGTGGGACAGGGGCAACCTTCTATGGCTACACCTTC. It codes for CASSPQGGTGATFYGYTF. The chain is built from TRBV7-2 and TRBJ1-2, with TRBD1 matching over 10 bases. The CDR3 consists of 18 residues. The ends lost 5 bases at V and 4 bases at J; junction bases unmatched: 16. CDR1 SGHTA and CDR2 FQGNSA come from the germline V gene.

V and J are TRBV29-1 and TRBJ2-1; D remains ambiguous. In germline, CDR1 is SQVTM, CDR2 ANQGSEA. Trimming left V 4 bases short and J 4 bases short, with 11 bases between. CDR3 length equals 13 residues. CDR3 region: CSVGLDSYNEQFF. The DNA of the CDR3 is TGCAGCGTTGGCCTAGACTCTTACAATGAGCAGTTCTTC.

The CDR3 spells CASSQEAGQGLWDTEAFF. The CDR3 DNA reads as TGTGCCAGCAGCCAAGAGGCAGGACAGGGACTTTGGGACACTGAAGCTTTCTTT. The genes are TRBV3-1 (or the pseudogene TRBV3-2) and TRBJ1-1; 8 positions match TRBD1. V was clipped by 0 bases and J by 3 bases; unmatched bases: 12. CDR3 length: 18 residues. The germline CDR1 and CDR2 sequences are LGHDT and YNNKEL (reference sequence).

The sample holds one count of this clone. The genes are TRBV7-2 and TRBJ1-5; D ambiguous. V lost 1 base and J 6 bases, leaving 10 bases between the germline ends. From germline, CDR1 is SGHTA and CDR2 FQGNSA. The CDR3 sequence is 14 residues long. CDR3 in DNA: TGTGCCAGCAGCTTAGGACTCGCCAGTCAGCCCCAGCATTTT. This encodes CASSLGLASQPQHF.

This chain connects TRBV6-2 or TRBV6-3 to TRBJ2-5; the D is unclear. Deletions cut 6 bases from V and 9 bases from J, with 11 bases between. This CDR3 spans 11 amino acids. Germline CDR1 is MNHEY and CDR2 is SVGEGT. In DNA form, the CDR3 reads TGTGCCAGCAGCCTATTTGAGGCCCAGTACTTC. It translates to CASSLFEAQYF.

The rearrangement uses TRBV11-2 and TRBJ1-2; D is uncertain. The V end lost 3 bases, the J end lost 8 bases, and 10 bases lay between the germline ends. Per germline, CDR1 SGHAT and CDR2 FQNNGV. The CDR3 runs 12 residues. In nucleotides, the CDR3 is TGTGCCAGCAGCTTTACCCTGAGCGGCTACACCTTC. The encoded protein is CASSFTLSGYTF.

The chain is built from TRBV5-4 and TRBJ1-6, with D perhaps TRBD1 (6 bases). Germline CDR1 reads SGHNT; CDR2 reads YYREEE (reference sequence). V was clipped by 4 bases and J by 6 bases, with 14 bases between them. There are 15 residues in the CDR3. DNA of the CDR3: TGTGCCAGCAGCAACAGGGACCGGACTAATTCACCCCTCCACTTT. Its protein product is CASSNRDRTNSPLHF.

The V call is TRBV2, the J call TRBJ1-2; the D gene is possibly TRBD1 (6 bases). The germline V and J ends were trimmed by 7 bases and 2 bases, with 26 bases remaining between them. The CDR3 totals 18 residues. Germline V gives CDR1 SNHLY, CDR2 FYNNEI. The CDR3 loop reads CASNLGRSGGPGNYGYTF. CDR3 nucleotide sequence: TGTGCCAGCAATCTGGGTCGGTCCGGGGGGCCCGGAAACTATGGCTACACCTTC.

This clone has just one count. The chain joins TRBV11-2 to TRBJ2-7, with TRBD2 matching over 8 bases. V lost 3 bases and J lost 5; bases outside the gene matches: 6. The CDR3 loop spans 14 amino acids. Per germline, CDR1 SGHAT and CDR2 FQNNGV. In DNA form, the CDR3 reads TGTGCCAGCAGCTTTCGGGGGGGCCTGAACGAGCAGTACTTC. Its translation: CASSFRGGLNEQYF.

V and J are TRBV2 and TRBJ2-5; 7 bases align to TRBD1. Trimming removed 6 bases from V and 2 bases from J; junction bases left unmatched: 9. Per the germline V gene, CDR1 is SNHLY and CDR2 is FYNNEI. The CDR3 is made up of 15 amino acids. This CDR3 is CASRELTGVQETQYF. Written as DNA, the CDR3 is TGTGCCAGCAGGGAACTTACAGGGGTACAAGAGACCCAGTACTTC.

This rearrangement joins TRBV5-1 to TRBJ1-1; D remains unclear. V was cut by 5 bases and J by 5 bases, with 13 bases left in between. The CDR3 contains 13 residues. Germline assignment: CDR1 SGHRS and CDR2 YFSETQ. Here the CDR3 reads CASRGEGDTEAFF. The DNA of the CDR3 is TGCGCCAGCAGAGGCGAGGGAGATACTGAAGCTTTCTTT. Variable domain in full (rest from reference TRBV5-1 and TRBJ1-1): KAGVTQTPRYLIKTRGQQVTLSCSPISGHRSVSWYQQTPGQGLQFLFEYFSETQRNKGNFPGRFSGRQFSNSRSEMNVSTLELGDSALYLCASRGEGDTEAFFGQGTRLTVV.

The chain recombines TRBV18 with TRBJ2-7; 7 bases fit TRBD1. The V and J ends lost 1 base and 1 base, in that order; junction bases with no gene match: 1. The germline V gene encodes CDR1 KGHSH and CDR2 LQKENI. The CDR3 is 14 residues long. The CDR3 is CASSPLGQSYEQYF. In DNA form, the CDR3 reads TGTGCCAGCTCACCACTGGGACAGTCCTACGAGCAGTACTTC.